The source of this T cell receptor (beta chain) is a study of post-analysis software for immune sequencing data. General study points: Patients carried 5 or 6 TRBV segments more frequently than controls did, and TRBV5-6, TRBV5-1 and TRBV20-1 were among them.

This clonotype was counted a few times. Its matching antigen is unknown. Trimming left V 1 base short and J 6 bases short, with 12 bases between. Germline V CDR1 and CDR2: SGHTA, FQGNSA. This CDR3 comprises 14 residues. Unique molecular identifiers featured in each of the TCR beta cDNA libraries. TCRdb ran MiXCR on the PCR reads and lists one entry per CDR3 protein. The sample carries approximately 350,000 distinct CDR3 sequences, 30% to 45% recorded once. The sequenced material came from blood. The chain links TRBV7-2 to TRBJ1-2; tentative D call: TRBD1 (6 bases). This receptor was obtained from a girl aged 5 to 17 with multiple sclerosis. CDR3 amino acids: CASSLGRGGDGYTF. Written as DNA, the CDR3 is TGTGCCAGCAGCTTAGGCAGGGGCGGCGATGGCTACACCTTC.